This T cell receptor (beta chain) was captured in a study of identifying expanded T cells in peripheral blood (dated by TCRdb to between 2018 and 2021). At the level of the whole study: Separate aliquots of the same genomic DNA pool were sequenced to produce technical replicates, and four replicates were compared in pairs. The research as a whole found: Across all healthy-donor time intervals, the beta-binomial model significantly cut both the number of clones called differentially abundant and the false-positive rate. Across all healthy donors, variance in clone template counts between approximately two-week samples was found to increase significantly with total template count. The binomial model flagged approximately 1.1 differentially abundant clones between technical replicates but roughly 15 over around 2 weeks and 19 over about 4 weeks. The authors expected that over much longer intervals, such as months to years, biological variance in healthy repertoires might increase even further.

The immunoSEQ Assay, which relies on bias-controlled multiplex PCR amplification of genomic DNA, was used to profile TCRbeta CDR3 regions. On the study's bioinformatics: The absolute abundance of each unique TCRbeta CDR3 region was quantified after sequences were collapsed and filtered. Differential abundance was assessed using a binomial (Fisher-equivalent) model and a beta-binomial model in which time-dependent variance fitted from healthy donors was added. Any clone with fewer than 5 combined templates was excluded, and a clone was called differentially abundant if its Benjamini-Hochberg FDR was below 0.01. The form v = (b*log(k)+a)^2 was used to model beta-binomial variance as a function of total template count across the two samples. Here the immuneACCESS table is served through TCRdb, limited to in-frame sequences with V and J called. Missing clones are a known gap in these copies; in checked studies unresolved V genes cover under half, and the rest lacks a known reason. V and J calls and clone size come straight from that table; D and trimming were deduced from the DNA. The sample has around 70,000 clones on record, about 90% of them singletons. The top ten clones comprise about 3.3% of the sample.

Regarding this clone: This receptor's antigen is unknown. Base qualities are not at hand, and no much larger clone is one base apart.

The CDR3 runs 15 residues from the cysteine to the phenylalanine. The read is trimmed to its CDR3 DNA, 45 bases read in frame from base 1. Trimming takes 0 bases from V and 3 bases from J, and the germline ends sit 11 bases apart. As encoded in the germline V gene, CDR1 is MNHEY while CDR2 is SVGAGI. During the collection period, no infections or other immune events were recorded for the healthy donors. To calibrate time-dependent variance in a beta-binomial model of T-cell clone differential abundance, blood repertoires from healthy donors were used as a training cohort. The training cohort comprised approximately 10 healthy donors, 3 female and 7 male. The donors were between roughly 25 and 70 years old, with an average age of approximately 47 years. Whole blood from each healthy donor was obtained from a commercial supplier and was collected at three time points 2 to 3 weeks apart. Genomic DNA was extracted from unsorted whole blood for immunosequencing.

The TCR was taken from a person between 18 and 69 years old in good health. The rearranged segments are TRBV6-5 and TRBJ1-2; the D gene lacks a confident call. Material: blood. The DNA sequence is as follows: TGTGCCAGCAGTTACTCAGAACTCGGGGACTATGGCTACACCTTC. Its protein product is CASSYSELGDYGYTF.